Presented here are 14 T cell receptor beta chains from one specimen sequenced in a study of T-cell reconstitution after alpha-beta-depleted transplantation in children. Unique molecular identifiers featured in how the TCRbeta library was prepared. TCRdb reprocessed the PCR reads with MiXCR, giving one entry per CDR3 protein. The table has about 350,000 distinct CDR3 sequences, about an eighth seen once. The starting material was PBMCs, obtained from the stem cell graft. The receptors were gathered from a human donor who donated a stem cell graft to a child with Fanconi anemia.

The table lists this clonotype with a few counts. Here the CDR3 reads CASSQGSPRGDEQYF. In DNA form, the CDR3 reads TGCGCCAGCAGCCAGGGGAGTCCTAGGGGCGACGAGCAGTACTTC. The chain recombines TRBV4-3 with TRBJ2-7; TRBD1 or TRBD2 may be the D gene (5 bases each). Germline CDR1 LGHNA, CDR2 YSLEER. The CDR3 sequence is 15 residues long. The germline V and J ends were trimmed by 3 bases and 5 bases, with 17 bases remaining between them.

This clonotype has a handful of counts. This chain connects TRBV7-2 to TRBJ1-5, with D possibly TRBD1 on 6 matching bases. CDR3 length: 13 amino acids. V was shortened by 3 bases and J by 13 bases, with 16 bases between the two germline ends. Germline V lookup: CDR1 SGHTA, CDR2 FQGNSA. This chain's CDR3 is CASSFRMTGLQHF. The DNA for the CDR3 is TGTGCCAGCAGCTTCCGGATGACAGGTCTGCAGCATTTT.

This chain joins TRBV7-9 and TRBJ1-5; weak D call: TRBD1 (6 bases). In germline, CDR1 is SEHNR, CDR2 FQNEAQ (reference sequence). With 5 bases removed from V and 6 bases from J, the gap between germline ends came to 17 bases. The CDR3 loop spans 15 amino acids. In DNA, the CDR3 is TGTGCCAGCAGCGAACAGGCAGGGGTTCCTCAGCCCCAGCATTTT. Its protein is CASSEQAGVPQPQHF.

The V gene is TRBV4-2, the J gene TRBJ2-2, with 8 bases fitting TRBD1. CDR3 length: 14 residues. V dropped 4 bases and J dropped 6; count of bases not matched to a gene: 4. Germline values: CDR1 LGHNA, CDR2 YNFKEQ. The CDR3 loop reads CASSPTGVAGELFF. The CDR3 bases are TGTGCCAGCAGCCCGACAGGGGTGGCCGGGGAGCTGTTTTTT.

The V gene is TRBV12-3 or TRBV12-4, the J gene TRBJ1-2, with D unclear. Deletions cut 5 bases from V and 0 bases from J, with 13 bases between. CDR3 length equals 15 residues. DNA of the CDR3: TGTGCCAGCAGTCTCCTCACTAAAGCTAACTATGGCTACACCTTC. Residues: CASSLLTKANYGYTF.

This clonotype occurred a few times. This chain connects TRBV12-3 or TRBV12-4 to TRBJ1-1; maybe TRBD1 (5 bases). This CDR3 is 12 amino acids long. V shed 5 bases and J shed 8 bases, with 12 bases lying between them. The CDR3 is CASSVPGAEAFF. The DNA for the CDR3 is TGTGCCAGCAGTGTCCCCGGGGCAGAAGCTTTCTTT.

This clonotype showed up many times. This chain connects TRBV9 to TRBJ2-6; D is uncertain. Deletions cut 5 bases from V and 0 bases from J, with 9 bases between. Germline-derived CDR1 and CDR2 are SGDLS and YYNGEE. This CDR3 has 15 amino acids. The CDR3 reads CASSHHSSGANVLTF. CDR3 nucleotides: TGTGCCAGCAGTCATCACAGCTCTGGGGCCAACGTCCTGACTTTC.

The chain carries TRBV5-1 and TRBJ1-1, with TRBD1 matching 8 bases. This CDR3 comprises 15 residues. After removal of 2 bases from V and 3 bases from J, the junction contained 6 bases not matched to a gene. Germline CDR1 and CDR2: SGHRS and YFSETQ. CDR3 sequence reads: CASSFGQGRYTEAFF. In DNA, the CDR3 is TGCGCCAGCAGCTTCGGACAGGGAAGGTACACTGAAGCTTTCTTT.

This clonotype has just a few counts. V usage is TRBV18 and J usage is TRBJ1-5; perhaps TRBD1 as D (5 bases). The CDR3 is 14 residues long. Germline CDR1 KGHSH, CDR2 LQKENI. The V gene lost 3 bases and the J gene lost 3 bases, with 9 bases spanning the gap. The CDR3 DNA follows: TGTGCCAGCTCACCTGTAGGGGACAATCAGCCCCAGCATTTT. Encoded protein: CASSPVGDNQPQHF.

CDR3 in amino acids: CASSPSRGFQPQHF. CDR3 coding DNA: TGTGCCAGCAGTCCCAGTAGGGGTTTCCAGCCCCAGCATTTT. The genes are TRBV6-1 and TRBJ1-5; tentatively, D is TRBD1 (5 bases). Trimming shortened V by 5 bases and J by 7 bases, and 15 bases separated the two germline ends. This CDR3 spans 14 amino acids. Per the germline V gene, CDR1 is MNHNS and CDR2 is SASEGT.

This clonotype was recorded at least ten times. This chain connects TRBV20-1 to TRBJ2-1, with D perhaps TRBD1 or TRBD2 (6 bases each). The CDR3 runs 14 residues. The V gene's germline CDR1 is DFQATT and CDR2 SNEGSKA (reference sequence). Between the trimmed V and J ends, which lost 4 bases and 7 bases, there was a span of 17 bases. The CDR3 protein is CSAKGGFDTNEQFF. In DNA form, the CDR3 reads TGCAGTGCTAAGGGGGGATTTGATACGAATGAGCAGTTCTTC.

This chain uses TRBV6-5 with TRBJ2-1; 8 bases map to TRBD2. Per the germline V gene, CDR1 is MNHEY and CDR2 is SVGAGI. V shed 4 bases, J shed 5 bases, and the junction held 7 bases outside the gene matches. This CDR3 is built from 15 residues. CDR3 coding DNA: TGTGCCAGCAGTTCTCCCGGGACTAGTAACAATGAGCAGTTCTTC. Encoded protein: CASSSPGTSNNEQFF.

The DNA of the CDR3 is TGTGCCAGCACCTCAAAAGGGGATGGCTACACCTTC. It specifies CASTSKGDGYTF. The chain is built from TRBV6-6 and TRBJ1-2; weak D call: TRBD1 (5 bases). The CDR3 covers 12 residues. Germline CDR1 and CDR2: MNHNY and SVGAGI (reference sequence). V dropped 7 bases and J dropped 6 bases, with 12 bases sitting between them.

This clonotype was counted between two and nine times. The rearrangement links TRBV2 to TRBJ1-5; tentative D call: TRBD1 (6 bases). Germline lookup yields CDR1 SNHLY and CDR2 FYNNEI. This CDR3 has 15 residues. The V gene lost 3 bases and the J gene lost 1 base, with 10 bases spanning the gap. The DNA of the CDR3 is TGTGCCAGCAGTGACACAGGGCAAAGCAATCAGCCCCAGCATTTT. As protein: CASSDTGQSNQPQHF. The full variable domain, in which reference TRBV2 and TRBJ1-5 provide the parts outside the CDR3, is EPEVTQTPSHQVTQMGQEVILRCVPISNHLYFYWYRQILGQKVEFLVSFYNNEISEKSEIFDDQFSVERPDGSNFTLKIRSTKLEDSAMYFCASSDTGQSNQPQHFGDGTRLSIL.